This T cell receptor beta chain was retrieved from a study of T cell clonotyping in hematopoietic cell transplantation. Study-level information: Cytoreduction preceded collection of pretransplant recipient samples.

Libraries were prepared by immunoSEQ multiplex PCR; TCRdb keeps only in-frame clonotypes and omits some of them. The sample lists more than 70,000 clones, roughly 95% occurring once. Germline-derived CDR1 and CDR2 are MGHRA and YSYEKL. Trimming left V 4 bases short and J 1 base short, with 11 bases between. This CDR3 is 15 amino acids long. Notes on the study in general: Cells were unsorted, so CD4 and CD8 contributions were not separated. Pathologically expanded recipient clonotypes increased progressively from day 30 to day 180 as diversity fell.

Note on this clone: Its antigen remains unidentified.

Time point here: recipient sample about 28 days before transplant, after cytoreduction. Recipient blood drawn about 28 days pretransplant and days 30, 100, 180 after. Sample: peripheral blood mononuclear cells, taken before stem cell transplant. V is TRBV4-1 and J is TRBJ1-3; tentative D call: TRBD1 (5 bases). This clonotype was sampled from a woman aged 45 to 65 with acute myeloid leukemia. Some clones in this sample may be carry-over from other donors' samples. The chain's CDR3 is CASSRQGVSGNTIYF. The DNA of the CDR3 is TGCGCCAGCAGCCGGCAAGGGGTATCTGGAAACACCATATATTTT.